This TCR beta chain comes out of a study of a mutant IDH1 vaccine in newly diagnosed glioma. Study as a whole: The sex distribution of treated patients was around 60% male and about 38% female, with a mean age of around 43 years. Previous treatment comprised radiotherapy, temozolomide, or both, mostly both.

Per the germline V gene, CDR1 is SGHTA and CDR2 is FQGNSA. V dropped 7 bases and J dropped 7 bases, with 13 bases sitting between them. This CDR3 comprises 12 residues. Produced via immunoSEQ multiplex PCR; TCRdb's table is partial and in-frame only. Of fewer than 45,000 clones in the sample, roughly 89% were seen once. Noted time point: baseline, week 1 (first vaccination visit). Treatment indicated: pre-vaccination baseline after standard-of-care therapy. New WHO grade 3 or 4 astrocytomas that were IDH1-mutant and ATRX-lost occurred in the donors. Study-wide results and caveats: There seemed to be no relation between pseudoprogression and changes in top peripheral T cell clonotypes.

A word on this clone: Its specificity is unknown.

This sample comprised PBMCs, obtained from a glioma patient treated with radiotherapy, temozolomide or both. This clonotype originated in a young man with glioma. This chain uses TRBV7-2 with TRBJ2-5; D unclear. The CDR3 loop reads CASTLESGTQYF. The CDR3 nucleotides read TGTGCCAGCACCCTGGAGTCAGGGACCCAGTACTTC.